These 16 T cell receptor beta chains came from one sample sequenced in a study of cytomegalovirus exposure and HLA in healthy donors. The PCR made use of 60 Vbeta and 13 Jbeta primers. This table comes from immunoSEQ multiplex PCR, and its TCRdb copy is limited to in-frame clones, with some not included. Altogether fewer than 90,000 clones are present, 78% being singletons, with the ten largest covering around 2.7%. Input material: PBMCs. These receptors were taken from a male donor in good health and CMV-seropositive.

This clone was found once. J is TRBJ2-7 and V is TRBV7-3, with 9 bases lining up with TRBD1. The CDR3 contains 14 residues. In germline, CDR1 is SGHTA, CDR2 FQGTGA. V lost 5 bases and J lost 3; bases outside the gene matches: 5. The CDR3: CASSPGTGIYEQYF. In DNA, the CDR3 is TGTGCCAGCAGCCCCGGGACAGGGATCTACGAGCAGTACTTC.

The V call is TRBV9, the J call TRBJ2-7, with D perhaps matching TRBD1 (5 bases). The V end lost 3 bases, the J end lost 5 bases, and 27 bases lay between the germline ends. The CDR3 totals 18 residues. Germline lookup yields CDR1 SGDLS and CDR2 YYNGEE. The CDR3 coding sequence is TGTGCCAGCAGCGCGAAAGGGGTGGAAGGAAGCCCCAGAGACGAGCAGTACTTC. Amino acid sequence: CASSAKGVEGSPRDEQYF. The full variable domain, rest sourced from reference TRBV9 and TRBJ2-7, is DSGVTQTPKHLITATGQRVTLRCSPRSGDLSVYWYQQSLDQGLQFLIQYYNGEERAKGNILERFSAQQFPDLHSELNLSSLELGDSALYFCASSAKGVEGSPRDEQYFGPGTRLTVT.

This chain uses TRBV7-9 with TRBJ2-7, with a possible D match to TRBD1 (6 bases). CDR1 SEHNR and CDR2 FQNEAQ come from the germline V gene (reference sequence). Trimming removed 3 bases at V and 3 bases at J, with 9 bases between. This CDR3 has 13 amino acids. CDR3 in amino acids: CASSFGQFYEQYF. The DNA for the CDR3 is TGTGCCAGCAGCTTCGGACAGTTCTACGAGCAGTACTTC.

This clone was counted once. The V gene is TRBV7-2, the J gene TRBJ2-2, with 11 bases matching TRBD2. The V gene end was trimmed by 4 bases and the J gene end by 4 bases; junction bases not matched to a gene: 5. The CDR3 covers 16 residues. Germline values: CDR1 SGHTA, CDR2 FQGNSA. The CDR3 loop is CASSSLAGGLTGELFF. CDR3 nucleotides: TGTGCCAGCAGCTCGCTAGCGGGAGGTCTCACCGGGGAGCTGTTTTTT.

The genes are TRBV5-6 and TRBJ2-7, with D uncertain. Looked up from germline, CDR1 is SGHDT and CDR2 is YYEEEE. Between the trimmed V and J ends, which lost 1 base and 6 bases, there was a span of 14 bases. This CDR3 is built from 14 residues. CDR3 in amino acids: CASSLFAGSSEQYF. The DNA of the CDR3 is TGTGCCAGCAGCTTGTTTGCAGGAAGCTCCGAGCAGTACTTC.

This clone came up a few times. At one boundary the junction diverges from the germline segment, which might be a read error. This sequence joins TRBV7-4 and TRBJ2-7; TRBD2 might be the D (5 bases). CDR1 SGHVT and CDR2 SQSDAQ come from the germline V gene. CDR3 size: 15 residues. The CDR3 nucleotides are TGTGCCAGCAGCCTAGAGAGGGCCGACTCCCACGAGCAGTACTTC. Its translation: CASSLERADSHEQYF.

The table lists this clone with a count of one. CDR3 protein: CASSLFEGKETQYF. CDR3 nucleotide sequence: TGTGCCAGCAGCCTGTTTGAGGGAAAAGAGACCCAGTACTTC. This chain uses TRBV7-6 with TRBJ2-5; possible D gene TRBD2, 5 bases. The CDR3 runs to 14 residues. From germline, CDR1 is SGHVS and CDR2 FNYEAQ. The V gene lost 5 bases and the J gene lost 3 bases, with 13 bases spanning the gap.

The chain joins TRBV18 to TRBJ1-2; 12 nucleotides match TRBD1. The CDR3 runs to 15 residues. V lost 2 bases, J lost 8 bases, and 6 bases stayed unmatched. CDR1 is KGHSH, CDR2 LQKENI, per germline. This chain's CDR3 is CASSPEGQGALGYTF. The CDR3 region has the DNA TGTGCCAGCTCACCAGAGGGACAGGGGGCGCTCGGCTACACCTTC.

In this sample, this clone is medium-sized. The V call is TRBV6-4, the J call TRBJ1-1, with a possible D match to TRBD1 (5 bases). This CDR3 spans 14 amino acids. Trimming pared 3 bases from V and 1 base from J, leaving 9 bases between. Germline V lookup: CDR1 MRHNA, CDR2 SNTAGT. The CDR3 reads CASSEDTTNTEAFF. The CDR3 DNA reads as TGTGCCAGCAGTGAGGACACGACGAACACTGAAGCTTTCTTT.

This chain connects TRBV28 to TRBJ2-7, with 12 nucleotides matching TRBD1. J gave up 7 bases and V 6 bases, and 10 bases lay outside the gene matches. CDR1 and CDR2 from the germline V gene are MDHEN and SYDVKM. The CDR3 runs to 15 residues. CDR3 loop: CASSSPGQGAWEQYF. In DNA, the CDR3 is TGTGCCAGCAGCTCCCCGGGACAGGGGGCATGGGAGCAGTACTTC.

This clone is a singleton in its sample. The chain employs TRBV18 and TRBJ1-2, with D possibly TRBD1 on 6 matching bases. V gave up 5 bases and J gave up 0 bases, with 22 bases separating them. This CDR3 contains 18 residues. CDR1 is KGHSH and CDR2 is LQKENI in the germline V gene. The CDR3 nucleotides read TGTGCCAGCTCATCCTTACCAGGACAGACATCTGCTAACTATGGCTACACCTTC. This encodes CASSSLPGQTSANYGYTF.

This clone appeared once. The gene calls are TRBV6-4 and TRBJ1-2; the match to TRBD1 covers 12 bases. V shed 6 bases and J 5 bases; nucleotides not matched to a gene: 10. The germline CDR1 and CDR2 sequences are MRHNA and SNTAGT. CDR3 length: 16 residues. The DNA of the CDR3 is TGTGCCAGCAGGCGGACCGGGACAGGGGGCTGGTATGGCTACACCTTC. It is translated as CASRRTGTGGWYGYTF.

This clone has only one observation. The CDR3 DNA follows: TGTGCCAGCAGTTTCTCGAGCGGGAGGAAGTATAATGAGCAGTTCTTC. Amino acid sequence: CASSFSSGRKYNEQFF. The V gene is TRBV28, the J gene TRBJ2-1, with TRBD2 identical over 9 bases. The CDR3 runs to 16 residues. CDR1 is MDHEN and CDR2 is SYDVKM in the germline V gene. V lost 3 bases to trimming and J lost 7 bases; unmatched junction nucleotides: 10.

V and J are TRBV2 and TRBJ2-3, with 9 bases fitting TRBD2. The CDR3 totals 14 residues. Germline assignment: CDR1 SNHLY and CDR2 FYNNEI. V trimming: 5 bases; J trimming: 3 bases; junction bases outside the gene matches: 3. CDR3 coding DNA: TGTGCCAGCAGTACGGGACTAGCTACAGATACGCAGTATTTT. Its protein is CASSTGLATDTQYF.

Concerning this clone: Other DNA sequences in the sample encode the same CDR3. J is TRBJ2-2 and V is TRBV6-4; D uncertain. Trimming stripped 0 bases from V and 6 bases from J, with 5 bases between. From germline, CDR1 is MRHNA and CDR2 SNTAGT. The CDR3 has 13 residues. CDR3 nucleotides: TGTGCCAGCAGTGACTCCTCTCCCGGGGAGCTGTTTTTT. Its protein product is CASSDSSPGELFF.

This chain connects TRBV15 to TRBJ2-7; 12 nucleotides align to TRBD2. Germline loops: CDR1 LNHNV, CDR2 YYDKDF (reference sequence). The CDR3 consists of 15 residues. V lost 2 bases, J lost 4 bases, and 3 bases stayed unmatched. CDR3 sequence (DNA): TGTGCCACCAGCAGAACTAGCGGGAGGTTGTACGAGCAGTACTTC. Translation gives CATSRTSGRLYEQYF.